This T cell receptor beta chain comes out of a study of lymphopenia after photon versus proton radiotherapy. Looked up from germline, CDR1 is SQVTM and CDR2 is ANQGSEA. The length of the CDR3 is 13 residues. Trimming took off 4 bases at V and 1 base at J, with 10 bases between the two ends. Libraries were prepared by immunoSEQ multiplex PCR; TCRdb keeps only in-frame clonotypes and omits some of them. The sample lists about 26,000 clones; more than 80% were seen once. Concerning this clone: Its antigen is still unknown.

The study's findings and limits: A bigger post-nadir fall in TCR diversity correlated inversely with survival time in deceased patients. Better survival with proton therapy was suggested as possible, not demonstrated. After the lymphocyte nadir, photon-treated repertoires showed oligoclonal expansion, especially of CD8+ Temra cells. Relative stability marked proton patients; photon patients lost diversity and naive cells.

The clonotype comes from a young man with gastric cancer. The rearrangement joins TRBV29-1 to TRBJ1-1, with D possibly being TRBD1 (5 bases). The sequencing used peripheral blood, collected from a patient treated with photon-based radiotherapy. CDR3 region: CSVVGRRNTEAFF. The CDR3 nucleotides read TGCAGCGTTGTGGGACGGAGGAACACTGAAGCTTTCTTT.